These 2 T cell receptor beta chains came from one sample sequenced in a study of CD8+CD57+ T cells in acquired aplastic anemia. Template material for TCR beta VDJ and CDR3 profiling consisted of genomic DNA. One entry per CDR3 protein results from TCRdb running MiXCR on the reads. The table lists about 470,000 distinct CDR3 sequences, roughly a third of them singletons. Those patients picked for sequencing had displayed CD8+CD57+ cell expansion on flow cytometry. The source material was sorted CD4+, CD8+, or CD8+CD57+ T cells (not recorded which) from PBMCs. These TCRs come from a human donor with aplastic anemia.

V usage is TRBV20-1 and J usage is TRBJ2-3; no clear D gene. CDR1 is DFQATT and CDR2 is SNEGSKA in the germline V gene (reference sequence). The CDR3 runs to 13 residues. The V end lost 5 bases, the J end lost 6 bases, and 15 bases lay between the germline ends. In DNA form, the CDR3 reads TGCAGTGCTCTAGGATTTGAATGGGATACGCAGTATTTT. Its translation is CSALGFEWDTQYF.

This clonotype showed up many times. The rearrangement links TRBV2 to TRBJ1-2; no clear D gene. The CDR3 is 13 amino acids. V was shortened by 3 bases and J by 4 bases, with 9 bases between the two germline ends. From germline, CDR1 is SNHLY and CDR2 FYNNEI. This CDR3 is CASSEVLGYGYTF. The CDR3 DNA is TGTGCCAGCAGTGAGGTCCTAGGCTATGGCTACACCTTC. Complete variable domain (other parts from reference TRBV2 and TRBJ1-2): EPEVTQTPSHQVTQMGQEVILRCVPISNHLYFYWYRQILGQKVEFLVSFYNNEISEKSEIFDDQFSVERPDGSNFTLKIRSTKLEDSAMYFCASSEVLGYGYTFGSGTRLTVV.